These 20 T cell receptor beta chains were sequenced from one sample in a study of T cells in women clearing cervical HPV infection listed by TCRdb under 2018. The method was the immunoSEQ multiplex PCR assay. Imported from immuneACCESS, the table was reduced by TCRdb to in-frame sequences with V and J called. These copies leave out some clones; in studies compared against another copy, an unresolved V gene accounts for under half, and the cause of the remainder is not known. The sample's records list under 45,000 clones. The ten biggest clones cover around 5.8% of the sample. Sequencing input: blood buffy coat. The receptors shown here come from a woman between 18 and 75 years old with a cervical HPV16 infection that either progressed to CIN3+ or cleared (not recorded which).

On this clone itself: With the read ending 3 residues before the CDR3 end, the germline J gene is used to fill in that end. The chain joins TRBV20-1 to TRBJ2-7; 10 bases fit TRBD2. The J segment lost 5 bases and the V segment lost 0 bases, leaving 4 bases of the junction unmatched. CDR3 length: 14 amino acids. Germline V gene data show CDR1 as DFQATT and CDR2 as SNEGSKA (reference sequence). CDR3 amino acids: CSARDRAGGNEQYF. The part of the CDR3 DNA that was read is TGCAGTGCTAGAGATAGAGCGGGAGGGAACGAG.

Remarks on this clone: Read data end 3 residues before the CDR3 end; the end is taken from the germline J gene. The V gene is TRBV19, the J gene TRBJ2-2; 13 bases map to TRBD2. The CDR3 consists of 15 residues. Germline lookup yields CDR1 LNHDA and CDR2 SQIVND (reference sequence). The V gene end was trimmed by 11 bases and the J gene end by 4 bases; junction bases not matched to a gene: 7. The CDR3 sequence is CAAGLAGVITGELFF. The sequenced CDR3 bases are TGTGCCGCCGGACTAGCGGGGGTCATCACCGGGGAG.

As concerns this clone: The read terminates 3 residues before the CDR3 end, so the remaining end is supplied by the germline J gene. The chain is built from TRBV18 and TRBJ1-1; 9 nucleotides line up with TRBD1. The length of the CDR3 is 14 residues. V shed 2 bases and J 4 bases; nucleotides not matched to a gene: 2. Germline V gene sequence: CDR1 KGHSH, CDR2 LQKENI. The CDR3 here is CASSPTDRGTEAFF. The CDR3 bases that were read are TGTGCCAGCTCACCAACGGACAGGGGCACTGAA.

The CDR3 DNA, read in part, is TGTGCCAGCAGCTCTCCAGATACG. As protein: CASSSPDT. The entire CDR3 protein is CASSSPDTQYF. The V call is TRBV7-6, the J call TRBJ2-3; D not resolved. The CDR3 end lies 3 residues beyond the end of the read and is filled in from the germline J gene. The length of the CDR3 is 11 residues. The V end was cut by 4 bases, the J end by 4 bases, with 3 bases between. The germline gives CDR1 SGHVS, CDR2 FNYEAQ.

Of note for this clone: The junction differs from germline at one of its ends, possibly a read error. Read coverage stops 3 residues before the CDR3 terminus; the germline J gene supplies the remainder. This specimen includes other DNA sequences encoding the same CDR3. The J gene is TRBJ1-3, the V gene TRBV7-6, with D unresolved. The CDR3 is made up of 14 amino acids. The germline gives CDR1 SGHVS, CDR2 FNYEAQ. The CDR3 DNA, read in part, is TGTGCCAGCAGCTTAGGGGCATCCGGAAACACG. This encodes CASSLGASGNT. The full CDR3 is CASSLGASGNTIYF.

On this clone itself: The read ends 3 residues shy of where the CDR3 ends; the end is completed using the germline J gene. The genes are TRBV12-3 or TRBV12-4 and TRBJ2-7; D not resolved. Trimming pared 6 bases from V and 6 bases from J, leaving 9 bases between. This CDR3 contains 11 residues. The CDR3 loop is CASRVVREQYF. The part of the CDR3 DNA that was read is TGTGCCAGCAGGGTAGTCCGCGAG.

The CDR3 loop is CATSDFRLARAYNEQFF. The DNA read from the CDR3 is TGTGCCACCAGTGATTTCCGACTAGCTCGGGCTTACAATGAG. V usage is TRBV24-1 and J usage is TRBJ2-1; 7 bases fit TRBD2. The CDR3 end is not reached by the read, which stops 3 residues before it; the germline J gene fills it in. There are 17 residues in the CDR3. V was pared by 1 base and J by 4 bases, with 9 bases of the junction left unmatched. Germline CDR1 KGHDR, CDR2 SFDVKD.

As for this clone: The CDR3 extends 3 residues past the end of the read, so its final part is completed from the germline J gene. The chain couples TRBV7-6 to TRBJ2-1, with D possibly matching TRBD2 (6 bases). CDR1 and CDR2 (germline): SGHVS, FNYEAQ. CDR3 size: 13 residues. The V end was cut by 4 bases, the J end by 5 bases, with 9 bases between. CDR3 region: CASSSGEDNEQFF. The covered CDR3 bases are TGTGCCAGCAGCTCGGGGGAGGACAATGAG.

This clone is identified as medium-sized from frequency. CDR3 residues: CSAREFSGSIEQFF. Partial CDR3 DNA: TGCAGTGCTAGAGAATTTAGCGGGAGTATTGAG. V is TRBV20-1 and J is TRBJ2-1, with TRBD2 identical over 9 bases. Read coverage stops 3 residues before the CDR3 terminus; the germline J gene supplies the remainder. Germline CDR1 and CDR2: DFQATT and SNEGSKA (reference sequence). The CDR3 consists of 14 residues. After removal of 0 bases from V and 9 bases from J, the junction contained 6 bases not matched to a gene.

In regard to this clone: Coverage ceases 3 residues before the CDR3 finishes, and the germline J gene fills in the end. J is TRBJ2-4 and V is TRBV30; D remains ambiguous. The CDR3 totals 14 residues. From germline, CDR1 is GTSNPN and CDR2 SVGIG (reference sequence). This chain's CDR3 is CACQSWVKNYGQYF. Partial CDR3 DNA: TGTGCCTGCCAAAGTTGGGTCAAGAACTATGGT.

The CDR3 loop is CASSLFTSGKYEQYF. CDR3 bases read: TGTGCCAGCAGTTTATTTACTAGCGGGAAATACGAG. This chain links TRBV28 with TRBJ2-7; 10 bases map to TRBD2. The read stops 3 residues short of the end of the CDR3; the missing end is completed from the germline J gene. The V gene's germline CDR1 is MDHEN and CDR2 SYDVKM. With 1 base clipped from V and 4 bases from J, the junction kept 4 bases outside the gene matches. The CDR3 extends over 15 amino acids.

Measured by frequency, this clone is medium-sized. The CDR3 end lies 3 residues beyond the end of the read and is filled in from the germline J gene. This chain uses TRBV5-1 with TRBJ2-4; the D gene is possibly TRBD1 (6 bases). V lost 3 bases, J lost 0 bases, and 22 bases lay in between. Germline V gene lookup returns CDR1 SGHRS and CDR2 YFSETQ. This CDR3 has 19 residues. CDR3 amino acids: CASSSRDPQGFLAKNIQYF. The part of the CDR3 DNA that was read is TGCGCCAGCAGCTCGAGGGACCCCCAGGGGTTTCTAGCCAAAAACATT.

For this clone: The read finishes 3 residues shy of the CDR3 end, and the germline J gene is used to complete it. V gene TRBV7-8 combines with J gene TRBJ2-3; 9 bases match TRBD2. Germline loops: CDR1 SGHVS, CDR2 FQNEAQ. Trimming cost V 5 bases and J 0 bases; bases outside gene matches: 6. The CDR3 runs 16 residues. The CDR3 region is CASSQTSGYSTDTQYF. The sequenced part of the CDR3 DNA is TGTGCCAGCAGCCAAACTAGCGGGTACAGCACAGATACG. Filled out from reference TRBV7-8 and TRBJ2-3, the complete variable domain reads GAGVSQSPRYKVAKRGQDVALRCDPISGHVSLFWYQQALGQGPEFLTYFQNEAQLDKSGLPSDRFFAERPEGSVSTLKIQRTQQEDSAVYLCASSQTSGYSTDTQYFGPGTRLTVL.

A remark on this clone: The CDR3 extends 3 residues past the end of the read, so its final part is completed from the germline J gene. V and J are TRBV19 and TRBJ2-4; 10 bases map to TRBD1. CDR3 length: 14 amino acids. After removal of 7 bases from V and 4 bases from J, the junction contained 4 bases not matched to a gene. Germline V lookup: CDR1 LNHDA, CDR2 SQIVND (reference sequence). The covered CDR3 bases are TGTGCCAGTACGGGGACAGGGGAAAAAAACATT. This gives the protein CASTGTGEKNI. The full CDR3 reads CASTGTGEKNIQYF.

The CDR3 DNA, read in part, is TGCAGTGCTAGAGAGGACAGGGCTCCCGGTGAG. It yields the protein CSAREDRAPGE. The complete CDR3 protein is CSAREDRAPGEQFF. The chain uses TRBV20-1 and TRBJ2-1; 8 nucleotides agree with TRBD1. The sequenced fragment ends 3 residues before the CDR3 boundary, so the rest is inferred from the germline J gene. This CDR3 spans 14 amino acids. The germline CDR1 and CDR2 sequences are DFQATT and SNEGSKA (reference sequence). V trimming: 0 bases; J trimming: 9 bases; junction bases outside the gene matches: 7.

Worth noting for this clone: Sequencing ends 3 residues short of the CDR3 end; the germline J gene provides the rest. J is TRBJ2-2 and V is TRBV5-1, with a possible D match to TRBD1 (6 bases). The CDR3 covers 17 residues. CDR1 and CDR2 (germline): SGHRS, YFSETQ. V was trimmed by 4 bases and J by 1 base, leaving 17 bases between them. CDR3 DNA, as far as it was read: TGCGCCAGCAGCCAGCCGTTCCGGACAGTGAACACCGGGGAG. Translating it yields CASSQPFRTVNTGE. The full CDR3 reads CASSQPFRTVNTGELFF.

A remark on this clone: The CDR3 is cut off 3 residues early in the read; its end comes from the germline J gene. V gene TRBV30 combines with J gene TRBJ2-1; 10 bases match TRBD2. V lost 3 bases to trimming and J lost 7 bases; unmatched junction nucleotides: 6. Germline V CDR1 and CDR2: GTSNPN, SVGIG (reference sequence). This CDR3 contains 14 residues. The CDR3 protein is CAWRGLAYWNEQFF. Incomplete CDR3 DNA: TGTGCCTGGAGGGGACTAGCGTACTGGAATGAG.

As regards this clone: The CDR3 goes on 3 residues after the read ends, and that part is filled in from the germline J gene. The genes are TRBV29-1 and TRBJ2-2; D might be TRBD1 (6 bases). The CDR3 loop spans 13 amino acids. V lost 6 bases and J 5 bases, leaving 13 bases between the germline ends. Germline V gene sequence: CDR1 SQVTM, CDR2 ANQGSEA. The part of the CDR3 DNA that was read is TGCAGCGTCACAGGGATAGTAACCGGGGAG. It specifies CSVTGIVTGE. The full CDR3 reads CSVTGIVTGELFF.

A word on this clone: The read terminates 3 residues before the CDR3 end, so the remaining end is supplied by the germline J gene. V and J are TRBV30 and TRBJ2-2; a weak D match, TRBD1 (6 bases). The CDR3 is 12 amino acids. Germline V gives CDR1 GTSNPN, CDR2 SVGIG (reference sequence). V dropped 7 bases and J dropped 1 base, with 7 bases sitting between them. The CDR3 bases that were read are TGTGCCTACAGGGAGAACACCGGGGAG. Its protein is CAYRENTGE. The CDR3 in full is CAYRENTGELFF.

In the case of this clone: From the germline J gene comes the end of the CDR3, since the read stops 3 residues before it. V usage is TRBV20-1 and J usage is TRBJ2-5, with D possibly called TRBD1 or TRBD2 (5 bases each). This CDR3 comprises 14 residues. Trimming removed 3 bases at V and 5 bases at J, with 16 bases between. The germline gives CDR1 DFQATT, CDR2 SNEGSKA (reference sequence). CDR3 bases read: TGCAGTGCTAGCCTCCTCCCAGGGAGCGAGACC. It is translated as CSASLLPGSET. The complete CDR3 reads CSASLLPGSETQYF.